One and the same sample provided the 15 T cell receptor beta chains below, sequenced in a study of cytomegalovirus exposure and HLA in healthy donors. Primers: 60 Vbeta forward and 13 Jbeta reverse. Assay used: immunoSEQ multiplex PCR; TCRdb lists only in-frame clones, some missing. The table includes roughly 98,000 clones, about 81% detected once. Sequencing was carried out using PBMCs. The source is a man in his forties or fifties in good health and CMV-seronegative.

This clone was seen a single time. The chain combines TRBV7-2 with TRBJ2-2, with 7 bases fitting TRBD1. V was clipped by 1 base and J by 3 bases; unmatched bases: 8. The CDR3 totals 17 residues. Germline lookup yields CDR1 SGHTA and CDR2 FQGNSA. In DNA form, the CDR3 reads TGTGCCAGCAGCTTAGTGGCCGGGACAGCTTACACCGGGGAGCTGTTTTTT. Translated, it gives CASSLVAGTAYTGELFF.

The chain links TRBV5-1 to TRBJ2-1, with D maybe TRBD1 (6 bases). Germline lookup yields CDR1 SGHRS and CDR2 YFSETQ. The CDR3 consists of 14 residues. V dropped 1 base and J dropped 2 bases, with 7 bases sitting between them. This CDR3 reads CASSLRGTYNEQFF. Written as DNA, the CDR3 is TGCGCCAGCAGCTTGAGGGGGACCTACAATGAGCAGTTCTTC.

The chain uses TRBV7-2 and TRBJ1-6, with 7 bases aligning to TRBD1. The CDR3 has 15 residues. Trimming took 8 bases from V and 7 from J; bases not matched to a gene: 11. The V gene's germline CDR1 is SGHTA and CDR2 FQGNSA. As DNA, the CDR3 is TGTGCCAGCGAGCCGACAGGGCTCGTCAATTCACCCCTCCACTTT. It is translated as CASEPTGLVNSPLHF.

The chain joins TRBV7-2 to TRBJ2-2, with 11 bases that match TRBD1. J lost 7 bases, V lost 8 bases, and 9 bases had no gene match. CDR3 length equals 15 residues. Germline values: CDR1 SGHTA, CDR2 FQGNSA. The CDR3 DNA sequence: TGTGCCAGCCAAAAGGACAGGGGGCGTATCGGGGAGCTGTTTTTT. It codes for CASQKDRGRIGELFF.

This clone was seen more than once but under ten times. The gene calls are TRBV15 and TRBJ1-2; 7 nucleotides align to TRBD1. The length of the CDR3 is 14 residues. Looked up from germline, CDR1 is LNHNV and CDR2 is YYDKDF (reference sequence). Trimming cost V 2 bases and J 4 bases; bases outside gene matches: 4. The CDR3 protein is CATSRPGQSYGYTF. The CDR3 DNA reads as TGTGCCACCAGCAGACCGGGACAGAGCTATGGCTACACCTTC.

V is TRBV5-4 and J is TRBJ1-2; TRBD1 matches at 8 bases. Germline loops: CDR1 SGHNT, CDR2 YYREEE (reference sequence). V lost 3 bases, J lost 7 bases, and 5 bases stayed unmatched. The CDR3 sequence is 13 residues long. CDR3 bases: TGTGCCAGCAGCTCACAGGGGGGCGGTGGCTACACCTTC. Protein sequence: CASSSQGGGGYTF.

The chain joins TRBV2 to TRBJ2-1; TRBD2 agrees at 12 bases. V was clipped by 5 bases and J by 5 bases; unmatched bases: 10. There are 17 residues in the CDR3. Germline V lookup: CDR1 SNHLY, CDR2 FYNNEI. The CDR3 DNA follows: TGTGCCAGCAGTACTAGCGGGGGGCTCCTCCTCCACAATGAGCAGTTCTTC. Translating gives CASSTSGGLLLHNEQFF.

The chain has TRBV5-4 and TRBJ2-2, with 7 bases matching TRBD1. Trimming removed 4 bases from V and 4 bases from J; junction bases left unmatched: 4. The CDR3 has 14 residues. Germline CDR1 SGHNT, CDR2 YYREEE (reference sequence). The CDR3 DNA is TGTGCCAGCAGCCCGGGACAGAGCACCGGGGAGCTGTTTTTT. Its translation is CASSPGQSTGELFF.

This chain joins TRBV11-1 and TRBJ2-5; no clear D. Trimming pared 5 bases from V and 5 bases from J, leaving 15 bases between. Germline lookup yields CDR1 SGHAT and CDR2 FQDESV (reference sequence). The CDR3 loop spans 14 amino acids. CDR3 nucleotides: TGTGCCAGCAGCACCTTTTGGAGTCCGGAGACCCAGTACTTC. Protein sequence: CASSTFWSPETQYF.

This clone was picked up one time. In DNA, the CDR3 is TGTGCCAGCAGGGTTGGACTAGCGGGCACCGGGGAGCTGTTTTTT. This sequence encodes CASRVGLAGTGELFF. The gene calls are TRBV27 and TRBJ2-2; 11 bases agree with TRBD2. The junction had 4 bases not matched to a gene; V was cut back by 6 bases and J by 4 bases. Looked up from germline, CDR1 is MNHEY and CDR2 is SMNVEV (reference sequence). CDR3 length equals 15 residues.

Notes on this clone: Other nucleotide sequences from this sample produce the same CDR3. The chain has TRBV6-4 and TRBJ2-2; D may be TRBD1 (6 bases). CDR1 is MRHNA and CDR2 is SNTAGT in the germline V gene. The ends were cut back, 5 bases at V and 3 bases at J, with 10 bases in the middle. The CDR3 has 14 amino acids. CDR3 region: CASSKQGDTGELFF. The CDR3 DNA reads as TGTGCCAGCAGTAAACAGGGAGACACCGGGGAGCTGTTTTTT.

The chain employs TRBV19 and TRBJ2-5; 8 bases map to TRBD1. The length of the CDR3 is 15 residues. V was clipped by 6 bases and J by 2 bases; unmatched bases: 8. Germline assignment: CDR1 LNHDA and CDR2 SQIVND (reference sequence). In DNA form, the CDR3 reads TGTGCCAGTAGAGGGGACAGGTGGGGTCAAGAGACCCAGTACTTC. Amino acids: CASRGDRWGQETQYF. Variable domain in full (rest from reference TRBV19 and TRBJ2-5): DGGITQSPKYLFRKEGQNVTLSCEQNLNHDAMYWYRQDPGQGLRLIYYSQIVNDFQKGDIAEGYSVSREKKESFPLTVTSAQKNPTAFYLCASRGDRWGQETQYFGPGTRLLVL.

The chain couples TRBV6-1 to TRBJ2-7; D is possibly TRBD1 (6 bases). Trimming left V 6 bases short and J 2 bases short, with 17 bases between. Germline V CDR1 and CDR2: MNHNS, SASEGT. CDR3 size: 15 residues. The CDR3 reads CASSQFSGGTYEQYF. Written as DNA, the CDR3 is TGTGCCAGCAGCCAATTCTCTGGGGGCACCTACGAGCAGTACTTC.

The chain links TRBV7-2 to TRBJ1-2; perhaps TRBD1 as D (6 bases). Germline V lookup: CDR1 SGHTA, CDR2 FQGNSA. V lost 4 bases and J 4 bases, leaving 16 bases between the germline ends. The CDR3 loop spans 15 amino acids. This CDR3 is CASSSSSGAPYGYTF. The CDR3 DNA is TGTGCCAGCAGCTCATCGTCAGGGGCCCCCTATGGCTACACCTTC.

The V gene is TRBV10-1, the J gene TRBJ1-3; no firm D call. The germline V gene encodes CDR1 WNHNN and CDR2 SYGVQD (reference sequence). Trimming left V 0 bases short and J 8 bases short, with 14 bases between. The CDR3 contains 15 residues. As DNA, the CDR3 is TGCGCCAGCAGTGAGTCGACGATCCCAGAGGACACCATATATTTT. It specifies CASSESTIPEDTIYF.